Each of the 26 T cell receptor beta chains below was sequenced from the same sample in a study of cytomegalovirus exposure and HLA in healthy donors. Clones were read by immunoSEQ multiplex PCR, and TCRdb kept only the in-frame ones, dropping some. The top ten clones hold approximately 0.84% of a sample with 330,000 or so clones, 70% to 90% of them seen once. Sample: PBMCs. All receptors come from a woman younger than 35 in good health and CMV-seronegative.

The rearrangement links TRBV6-1 to TRBJ2-7; 9 bases fit TRBD1. This CDR3 is built from 14 residues. V lost 5 bases and J lost 2; bases outside the gene matches: 4. Germline CDR1 is MNHNS and CDR2 is SASEGT. CDR3 sequence: CASSTDRGPYEQYF. CDR3 sequence (DNA): TGTGCCAGCAGTACGGACAGGGGCCCCTACGAGCAGTACTTC.

For this clone: Different DNA sequences within this sample yield the same CDR3. CDR3 amino acids: CSASRDGYTF. Here the CDR3 DNA reads TGCAGTGCTAGCAGGGATGGCTACACCTTC. The chain joins TRBV20-1 to TRBJ1-2; weak D call: TRBD1 (5 bases). This CDR3 is 10 amino acids long. Trimming took off 3 bases at V and 6 bases at J, with 5 bases between the two ends. The germline V gene encodes CDR1 DFQATT and CDR2 SNEGSKA (reference sequence).

This chain uses TRBV25-1 with TRBJ1-2, with D tentatively TRBD1 (6 bases). V shed 3 bases and J shed 3 bases, with 11 bases lying between them. The length of the CDR3 is 14 residues. CDR1 and CDR2 from the germline V gene are MGHDK and SYGVNS. CDR3 coding DNA: TGTGCCAGCAGTGAGGTGGACAGAGACTATGGCTACACCTTC. This encodes CASSEVDRDYGYTF.

The rearrangement links TRBV10-3 to TRBJ2-1, with 8 bases identical to TRBD2. With 6 bases clipped from V and 6 bases from J, the junction kept 4 bases outside the gene matches. The germline gives CDR1 ENHRY, CDR2 SYGVKD. The CDR3 is 13 residues long. Written as DNA, the CDR3 is TGTGCCATCAGGCGGGAGGCCGGCAATGAGCAGTTCTTC. Translating gives CAIRREAGNEQFF.

The chain carries TRBV7-3 and TRBJ1-2; tentatively, D is TRBD1 (6 bases). The CDR3 extends over 14 amino acids. Trimming removed 5 bases at V and 4 bases at J, with 14 bases between. Germline CDR1 reads SGHTA; CDR2 reads FQGTGA. For the CDR3, the DNA is TGTGCCAGCAGCCCTCAAGGGGACATCTATGGCTACACCTTC. As protein: CASSPQGDIYGYTF.

This chain uses TRBV29-1 with TRBJ2-5; 7 bases map to TRBD2. The V segment lost 7 bases and the J segment 2 bases; nucleotides outside the gene matches: 7. CDR3 length: 13 residues. Germline CDR1 is SQVTM and CDR2 is ANQGSEA. The CDR3 nucleotides read TGCAGCGCGGGAGGTTGGGCGCAAGAGACCCAGTACTTC. It specifies CSAGGWAQETQYF.

The chain links TRBV2 to TRBJ2-2; a possible D gene is TRBD1 (5 bases). The CDR3 is 12 residues long. Germline V CDR1 and CDR2: SNHLY, FYNNEI. With 6 bases removed from V and 8 bases from J, the gap between germline ends came to 10 bases. The CDR3 region has the DNA TGTGCCAGCAGAAGCCCAGGGGGGGAGCTGTTTTTT. This codes for CASRSPGGELFF.

The V and J genes are TRBV5-1 and TRBJ1-1, with D maybe TRBD1 (6 bases). CDR3 length: 15 residues. V was cut by 3 bases and J by 0 bases, with 12 bases left in between. CDR1 SGHRS and CDR2 YFSETQ come from the germline V gene. CDR3 DNA: TGCGCCAGCAGCTCAAACAGGGCCTTGAACACTGAAGCTTTCTTT. Its translation is CASSSNRALNTEAFF.

This rearrangement joins TRBV4-1 to TRBJ1-2; perhaps TRBD1 as D (6 bases). V was pared by 0 bases and J by 7 bases, with 12 bases between. CDR1 is MGHRA, CDR2 YSYEKL, per germline. The CDR3 loop spans 14 amino acids. In DNA form, the CDR3 reads TGCGCCAGCAGCCAAGATCGGGGGGCGGTTGGCTACACCTTC. Translated, it gives CASSQDRGAVGYTF.

The J gene is TRBJ1-5, the V gene TRBV10-1; 8 bases align to TRBD1. Per germline, CDR1 WNHNN and CDR2 SYGVQD (reference sequence). The J segment lost 6 bases and the V segment lost 5 bases, leaving 9 bases of the junction unmatched. CDR3 length: 15 amino acids. CDR3 DNA sequence: TGCGCCAGCAGTAAACACAGGGGGATGCCTCAGCCCCAGCATTTT. It specifies CASSKHRGMPQPQHF.

This chain links TRBV6-5 with TRBJ2-2, with D maybe TRBD2 (7 bases). V gave up 6 bases and J gave up 7 bases, with 18 bases separating them. The CDR3 loop spans 15 amino acids. The germline V gene encodes CDR1 MNHEY and CDR2 SVGAGI. The CDR3 reads CASRSRGAGNGELFF. The CDR3 nucleotides are TGTGCCAGCAGGAGCCGGGGGGCCGGCAACGGGGAGCTGTTTTTT.

The chain is built from TRBV9 and TRBJ2-3; maybe TRBD2 (6 bases). CDR1 SGDLS and CDR2 YYNGEE come from the germline V gene. Trimming removed 0 bases at V and 3 bases at J, with 11 bases between. This CDR3 is 15 amino acids long. CDR3 sequence (DNA): TGTGCCAGCAGCGTAGTGGCTAGCGCGACAGATACGCAGTATTTT. This sequence encodes CASSVVASATDTQYF.

This chain joins TRBV28 and TRBJ1-5, with D tentatively TRBD1 (6 bases). Germline V lookup: CDR1 MDHEN, CDR2 SYDVKM. V lost 5 bases, J lost 0 bases, and 11 bases lay in between. CDR3 length: 15 residues. The chain's CDR3 is CASSTGFDSNQPQHF. DNA of the CDR3: TGTGCCAGCAGTACAGGGTTCGATAGCAATCAGCCCCAGCATTTT.

CDR3 nucleotides: TGTGCCAGTAGTATCGGGGTAGCGGAATCCCTCGAGCAGTACTTC. It is translated as CASSIGVAESLEQYF. The rearrangement links TRBV19 to TRBJ2-7, with a tentative D call TRBD2 (6 bases). The CDR3 contains 15 residues. Germline CDR1 and CDR2: LNHDA and SQIVND (reference sequence). The V gene lost 3 bases and the J gene lost 6 bases, with 18 bases spanning the gap.

The chain recombines TRBV29-1 with TRBJ2-3; 7 bases map to TRBD1. V gave up 7 bases and J gave up 6 bases; unmatched junction bases: 13. Looked up from germline, CDR1 is SQVTM and CDR2 is ANQGSEA. This CDR3 has 14 residues. This chain's CDR3 is CSAHRAGGRDTQYF. CDR3 in DNA: TGCAGCGCCCACCGAGCAGGGGGACGGGATACGCAGTATTTT.

The table lists this clone with a count of one. This chain joins TRBV7-2 and TRBJ2-5; TRBD1 matches at 7 bases. Germline assignment: CDR1 SGHTA and CDR2 FQGNSA. J was trimmed by 2 bases and V by 5 bases; bases with no gene match: 8. This CDR3 has 15 residues. CDR3 sequence: CASSPGTADQETQYF. The CDR3 nucleotides are TGTGCCAGCAGCCCCGGGACAGCCGATCAAGAGACCCAGTACTTC. Supplemented by reference TRBV7-2 and TRBJ2-5, the full variable domain reads GAGVSQSPSNKVTEKGKDVELRCDPISGHTALYWYRQSLGQGLEFLIYFQGNSAPDKSGLPSDRFSAERTGGSVSTLTIQRTQQEDSAVYLCASSPGTADQETQYFGPGTRLLVL.

The chain uses TRBV4-2 and TRBJ1-4; 10 bases map to TRBD1. The trim removed 0 bases at V and 14 bases at J, leaving 9 bases unmatched. CDR1 and CDR2 from the germline V gene are LGHNA and YNFKEQ. This CDR3 has 15 amino acids. The CDR3 is CASSQDGTGVAGLFF. In nucleotides, the CDR3 is TGTGCCAGCAGCCAAGACGGGACAGGGGTTGCGGGGCTGTTTTTT.

The chain is built from TRBV5-1 and TRBJ2-3; 12 bases align to TRBD2. Trimming at V came to 5 bases and at J to 6 bases, leaving 7 bases not matched to a gene. The CDR3 sequence is 15 residues long. Germline CDR1 is SGHRS and CDR2 is YFSETQ. CDR3 region: CASRRTSGAGDTQYF. As DNA, the CDR3 is TGCGCCAGCAGAAGGACTAGCGGGGCGGGGGATACGCAGTATTTT.

In its sample, this clone was seen once. This rearrangement joins TRBV6-1 to TRBJ1-5; D is perhaps TRBD1 (5 bases). Trimming shortened V by 5 bases and J by 2 bases, and 7 bases separated the two germline ends. Per germline, CDR1 MNHNS and CDR2 SASEGT. The CDR3 is made up of 13 amino acids. CDR3 bases: TGTGCCAGCAGTCGGGGGGGCAATCAGCCCCAGCATTTT. Its protein is CASSRGGNQPQHF.

The chain combines TRBV9 with TRBJ1-3, with D possibly matching TRBD1 (6 bases). V lost 0 bases to trimming and J lost 0 bases, with 16 bases between them. The CDR3 covers 18 residues. Germline V gene sequence: CDR1 SGDLS, CDR2 YYNGEE. This CDR3 reads CASSVGVWGGLSGNTIYF. CDR3 sequence (DNA): TGTGCCAGCAGCGTAGGGGTTTGGGGGGGCCTCTCTGGAAACACCATATATTTT.

V is TRBV19 and J is TRBJ2-7, with D unclear. Germline V gene data show CDR1 as LNHDA and CDR2 as SQIVND (reference sequence). V lost 0 bases and J 3 bases, leaving 6 bases between the germline ends. The CDR3 loop spans 13 amino acids. Here the CDR3 DNA reads TGTGCCAGTAGTATAGAGAGAAGCTACGAGCAGTACTTC. The encoded protein is CASSIERSYEQYF.

J is TRBJ2-5 and V is TRBV2; 7 nucleotides align to TRBD2. The junction had 6 bases not matched to a gene; V was cut back by 6 bases and J by 5 bases. The CDR3 runs to 13 residues. The germline V gene has CDR1 SNHLY and CDR2 FYNNEI. The CDR3 region has the DNA TGTGCCAGCAGCCTGCTAGCGGTGGAGACCCAGTACTTC. Protein sequence: CASSLLAVETQYF.

This chain joins TRBV5-1 and TRBJ2-1; 9 nucleotides align to TRBD2. Germline CDR1 and CDR2: SGHRS and YFSETQ. The CDR3 consists of 17 residues. The trim removed 4 bases at V and 3 bases at J, leaving 11 bases unmatched. The CDR3 sequence: CASSVGRASGDYNEQFF. The CDR3 region has the DNA TGCGCCAGCAGCGTAGGTAGGGCTAGCGGGGACTACAATGAGCAGTTCTTC. Filled out from reference TRBV5-1 and TRBJ2-1, the complete variable domain reads KAGVTQTPRYLIKTRGQQVTLSCSPISGHRSVSWYQQTPGQGLQFLFEYFSETQRNKGNFPGRFSGRQFSNSRSEMNVSTLELGDSALYLCASSVGRASGDYNEQFFGPGTRLTVL.

V is TRBV9 and J is TRBJ1-5; TRBD1 is a possible D gene (6 bases). The germline V gene has CDR1 SGDLS and CDR2 YYNGEE. CDR3 length: 15 amino acids. Trimming removed 5 bases at V and 6 bases at J, with 18 bases between. The CDR3 DNA sequence: TGTGCCAGCAGTTCAGGGGAACAGGGCAGTCAGCCCCAGCATTTT. Its protein is CASSSGEQGSQPQHF.

The chain combines TRBV6-1 with TRBJ2-6; D unresolved. The germline V and J ends were trimmed by 8 bases and 4 bases, with 15 bases remaining between them. CDR3 length: 15 amino acids. Germline CDR1 is MNHNS and CDR2 is SASEGT. The CDR3 here is CASGRVGSGANVLTF. DNA of the CDR3: TGTGCCAGCGGCCGAGTGGGCTCCGGGGCCAACGTCCTGACTTTC.

The J gene is TRBJ2-2, the V gene TRBV7-3; TRBD1 matches at 7 bases. This CDR3 region has 16 residues. Germline trimming cut 4 bases from V and 0 bases from J; bases unmatched to any gene: 5. Per germline, CDR1 SGHTA and CDR2 FQGTGA. The CDR3 is CASSSTGPTNTGELFF. The DNA of the CDR3 is TGTGCCAGCAGCTCGACAGGGCCCACGAACACCGGGGAGCTGTTTTTT. The whole variable domain, remainder taken from reference TRBV7-3 and TRBJ2-2, is GAGVSQTPSNKVTEKGKYVELRCDPISGHTALYWYRQSLGQGPEFLIYFQGTGAADDSGLPNDRFFAVRPEGSVSTLKIQRTERGDSAVYLCASSSTGPTNTGELFFGEGSRLTVL.